Below are 14 T cell receptor beta chains sequenced from a single sample in a study of T cells in Graves' hyperthyroidism and ophthalmopathy. The source material, RNA transcripts, was used to amplify TCR beta CDR3 regions. The study used the HTBI primer set for a first-round RT-PCR of the TCR CDR3. TCRdb itself ran the multiplex PCR reads through MiXCR, one entry per CDR3 protein. The sample has around 400,000 distinct CDR3 sequences, 13% to 15% seen once. Sequencing input: blood. Source of these receptors: an older woman with Graves' ophthalmopathy.

This clonotype was counted at least ten times. The rearrangement joins TRBV7-3 to TRBJ2-3; D may be TRBD2 (5 bases). The germline gives CDR1 SGHTA, CDR2 FQGTGA. V was pared by 5 bases and J by 9 bases, with 12 bases between. The CDR3 consists of 12 residues. CDR3 sequence: CASSPTRGTQYF. The CDR3 coding sequence is TGTGCCAGCAGCCCTACTAGAGGCACGCAGTATTTT.

The sample holds many counts of this clonotype. The V and J genes are TRBV7-8 and TRBJ2-7; no clear D gene. Germline CDR1 SGHVS, CDR2 FQNEAQ. V was pared by 1 base and J by 9 bases, with 16 bases between. The CDR3 spans 14 residues. Here the CDR3 reads CASSLERFRGRQYF. The CDR3 bases are TGTGCCAGCAGCTTAGAAAGGTTCCGCGGACGGCAGTACTTC.

This clonotype was detected ten times or more. V and J are TRBV20-1 and TRBJ1-5, with D hard to call. V was clipped by 0 bases and J by 0 bases, with 6 bases between them. Per germline, CDR1 DFQATT and CDR2 SNEGSKA (reference sequence). This CDR3 is built from 14 residues. The CDR3, as DNA: TGCAGTGCTAGAGACGGGTTTAGCAATCAGCCCCAGCATTTT. Translating gives CSARDGFSNQPQHF.

This clonotype came up once. The chain recombines TRBV19 with TRBJ1-1, with D possibly matching TRBD1 (6 bases). The germline CDR1 and CDR2 sequences are LNHDA and SQIVND (reference sequence). The V gene lost 2 bases and the J gene lost 1 base, with 14 bases spanning the gap. CDR3 length: 16 amino acids. The CDR3 loop reads CASSIRPGHPNTEAFF. The CDR3 coding sequence is TGTGCCAGTAGTATACGTCCGGGACACCCGAACACTGAAGCTTTCTTT.

The rearrangement joins TRBV29-1 to TRBJ2-3; the match to TRBD2 covers 8 bases. The germline V gene has CDR1 SQVTM and CDR2 ANQGSEA. V shed 7 bases, J shed 1 base, and the junction held 1 base outside the gene matches. The CDR3 totals 12 residues. The chain's CDR3 is CSGRGGTDTQYF. DNA of the CDR3: TGCAGCGGGCGGGGGGGCACAGATACGCAGTATTTT.

This clonotype was recorded at least ten times. This chain joins TRBV30 and TRBJ1-2; unclear D gene. CDR1 and CDR2 from the germline V gene are GTSNPN and SVGIG (reference sequence). Trimming cost V 4 bases and J 6 bases, with 15 bases left between them. CDR3 size: 13 residues. For the CDR3, the DNA is TGTGCCTGGACCTTGTGGGGATTTGATGGCTACACCTTC. It yields the protein CAWTLWGFDGYTF.

This chain uses TRBV19 with TRBJ2-1, with D possibly matching TRBD2 (5 bases). Germline-derived CDR1 and CDR2 are LNHDA and SQIVND (reference sequence). This CDR3 contains 13 residues. V shed 4 bases and J shed 10 bases, with 14 bases lying between them. As DNA, the CDR3 is TGTGCCAGTAGTAGGAGGCGAGTCGGAGAGCAGTTCTTC. Translation gives CASSRRRVGEQFF.

This clonotype was found many times. The chain links TRBV6-1 to TRBJ1-5; TRBD1 is a possible D gene (5 bases). The germline CDR1 and CDR2 sequences are MNHNS and SASEGT. CDR3 length equals 15 residues. CDR3 nucleotide sequence: TGTGCGATCGCAGGTGGGACGGGCGGCAATCAGCCCCAGCATTTT. Amino acid sequence: CAIAGGTGGNQPQHF.

This clonotype came up a few times. The chain employs TRBV7-9 and TRBJ2-3; the D gene is possibly TRBD1 (5 bases). This CDR3 has 13 residues. Germline lookup yields CDR1 SEHNR and CDR2 FQNEAQ (reference sequence). Trimming cost V 7 bases and J 2 bases, with 10 bases left between them. The CDR3 DNA is TGTGCCAGCAAGGGGTTGGCCACAGATACGCAGTATTTT. Protein sequence: CASKGLATDTQYF.

In its sample, this clonotype was seen many times. The gene calls are TRBV3-1 and TRBJ1-6; TRBD1 might be the D (5 bases). CDR3 length: 15 residues. From germline, CDR1 is LGHDT and CDR2 YNNKEL (reference sequence). The V and J ends lost 3 bases and 8 bases respectively, with 14 bases between them. The CDR3 DNA is TGTGCCAGCAGCCACCGTGGGGGAACTTATTCACCCCTCCACTTT. Translating gives CASSHRGGTYSPLHF.

This clonotype occurred a few times. The chain recombines TRBV28 with TRBJ2-3, with 7 bases aligning to TRBD2. Germline CDR1 and CDR2: MDHEN and SYDVKM. There are 15 residues in the CDR3. V lost 6 bases, J lost 0 bases, and 6 bases stayed unmatched. CDR3 DNA sequence: TGTGCCAGCAGCTCGCTAGCGGCTAGCACAGATACGCAGTATTTT. Protein sequence: CASSSLAASTDTQYF.

This clonotype was seen many times. V gene TRBV28 combines with J gene TRBJ2-5; 9 nucleotides align to TRBD1. The trim removed 6 bases at V and 5 bases at J, leaving 10 bases unmatched. Germline assignment: CDR1 MDHEN and CDR2 SYDVKM. CDR3 size: 15 residues. In DNA form, the CDR3 reads TGTGCCAGCAGCCAAACGACAGGGGGTCTTGAGACCCAGTACTTC. Protein: CASSQTTGGLETQYF. Looking up the rest from reference TRBV28 and TRBJ2-5 gives the full variable domain: DVKVTQSSRYLVKRTGEKVFLECVQDMDHENMFWYRQDPGLGLRLIYFSYDVKMKEKGDIPEGYSVSREKKERFSLILESASTNQTSMYLCASSQTTGGLETQYFGPGTRLLVL.

This clonotype was recorded at least ten times. The rearrangement uses TRBV20-1 and TRBJ1-4, with no clear D. CDR1 and CDR2 from the germline V gene are DFQATT and SNEGSKA (reference sequence). This CDR3 contains 14 residues. Trimming took off 3 bases at V and 5 bases at J, with 13 bases between the two ends. The CDR3 DNA sequence: TGCAGTGCTAGGGTAACAGAGCTCAATGAAAAACTGTTTTTT. Amino acids: CSARVTELNEKLFF.

Turning to this clonotype: Possible read error: a much larger clone is one base away. V is TRBV5-1 and J is TRBJ2-6; the D is unclear. There are 15 residues in the CDR3. Per the germline V gene, CDR1 is SGHRS and CDR2 is YFSETQ. CDR3 nucleotides: TGCACCAGCAGCGTGGTATTCTCTGGGGCCAACGTCCTGACTTTC. Protein product: CTSSVVFSGANVLTF.